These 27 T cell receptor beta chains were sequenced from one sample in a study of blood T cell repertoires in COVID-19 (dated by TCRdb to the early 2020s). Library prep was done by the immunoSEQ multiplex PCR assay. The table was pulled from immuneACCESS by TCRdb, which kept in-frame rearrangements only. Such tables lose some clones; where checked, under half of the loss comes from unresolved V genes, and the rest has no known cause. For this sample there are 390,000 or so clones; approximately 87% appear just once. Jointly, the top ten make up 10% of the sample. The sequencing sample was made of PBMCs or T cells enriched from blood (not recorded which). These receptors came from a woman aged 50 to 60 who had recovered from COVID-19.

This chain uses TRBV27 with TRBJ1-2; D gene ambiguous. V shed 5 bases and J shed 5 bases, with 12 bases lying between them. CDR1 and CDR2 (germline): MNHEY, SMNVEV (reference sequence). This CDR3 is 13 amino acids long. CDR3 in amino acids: CASSPGRGYGYTF. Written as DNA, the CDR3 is TGTGCCAGCAGTCCCGGACGGGGATATGGCTACACCTTC.

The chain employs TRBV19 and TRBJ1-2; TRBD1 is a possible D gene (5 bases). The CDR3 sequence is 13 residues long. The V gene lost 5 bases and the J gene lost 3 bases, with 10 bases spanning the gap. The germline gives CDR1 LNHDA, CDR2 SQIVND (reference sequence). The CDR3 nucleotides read TGTGCCAGTAGTGTCCCAGGGTACTATGGCTACACCTTC. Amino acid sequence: CASSVPGYYGYTF.

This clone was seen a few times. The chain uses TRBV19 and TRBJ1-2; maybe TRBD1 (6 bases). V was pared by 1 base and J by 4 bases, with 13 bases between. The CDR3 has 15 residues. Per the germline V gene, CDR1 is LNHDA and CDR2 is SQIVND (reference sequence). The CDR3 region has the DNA TGTGCCAGTAGTATAGTAAACAGGGAGACCTATGGCTACACCTTC. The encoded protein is CASSIVNRETYGYTF.

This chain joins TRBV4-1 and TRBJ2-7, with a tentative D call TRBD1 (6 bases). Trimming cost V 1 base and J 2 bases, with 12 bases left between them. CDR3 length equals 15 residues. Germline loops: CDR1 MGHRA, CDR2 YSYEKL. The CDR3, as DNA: TGCGCCAGCAGCCAAGGACAGGCCAAGACCTACGAGCAGTACTTC. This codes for CASSQGQAKTYEQYF.

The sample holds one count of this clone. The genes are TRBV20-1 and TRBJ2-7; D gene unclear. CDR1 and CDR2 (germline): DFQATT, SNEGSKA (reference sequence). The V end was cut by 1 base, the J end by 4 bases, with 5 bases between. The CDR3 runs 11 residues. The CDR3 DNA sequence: TGCAGTGCTAGAGGGAGTTACGAGCAGTACTTC. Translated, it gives CSARGSYEQYF.

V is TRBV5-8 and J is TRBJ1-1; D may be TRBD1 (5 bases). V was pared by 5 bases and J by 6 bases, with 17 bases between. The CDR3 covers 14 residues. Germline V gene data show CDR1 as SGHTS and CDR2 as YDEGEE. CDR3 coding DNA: TGTGCCAGCAGGCGAGACAGAGCCTTCGCTGAAGCTTTCTTT. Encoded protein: CASRRDRAFAEAFF. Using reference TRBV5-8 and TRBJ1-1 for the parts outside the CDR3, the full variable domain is EAGVTQSPTHLIKTRGQQATLRCSPISGHTSVYWYQQALGLGLQFLLWYDEGEERNRGNFPPRFSGRQFPNYSSELNVNALELEDSALYLCASRRDRAFAEAFFGQGTRLTVV.

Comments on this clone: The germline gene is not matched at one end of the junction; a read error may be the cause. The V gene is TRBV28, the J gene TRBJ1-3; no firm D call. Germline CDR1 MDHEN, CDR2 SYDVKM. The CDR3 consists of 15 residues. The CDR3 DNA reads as TGTGCCAGCAGTTTATATGGGTCGACTGGAAGCACCATATATTTT. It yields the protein CASSLYGSTGSTIYF.

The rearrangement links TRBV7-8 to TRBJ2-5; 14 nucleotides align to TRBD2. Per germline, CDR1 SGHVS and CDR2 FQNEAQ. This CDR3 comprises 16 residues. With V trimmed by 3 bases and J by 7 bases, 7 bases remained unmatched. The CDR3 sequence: CASSFGGTSGGGTQYF. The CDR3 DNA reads TGTGCCAGCAGCTTCGGAGGGACTAGCGGGGGCGGGACCCAGTACTTC.

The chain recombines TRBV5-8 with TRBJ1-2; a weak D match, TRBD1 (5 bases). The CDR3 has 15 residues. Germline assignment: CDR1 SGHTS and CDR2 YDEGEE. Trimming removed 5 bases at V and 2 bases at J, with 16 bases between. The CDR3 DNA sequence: TGTGCCAGCAGTCCCGGAGGGGATCTAAACTATGGCTACACCTTC. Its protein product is CASSPGGDLNYGYTF.

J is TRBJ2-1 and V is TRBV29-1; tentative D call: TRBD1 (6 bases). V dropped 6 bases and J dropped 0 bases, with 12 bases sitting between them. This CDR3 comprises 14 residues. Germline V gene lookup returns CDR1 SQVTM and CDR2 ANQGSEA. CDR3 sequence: CSVLTGSSYNEQFF. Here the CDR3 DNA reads TGCAGCGTGCTAACAGGGAGCTCCTACAATGAGCAGTTCTTC.

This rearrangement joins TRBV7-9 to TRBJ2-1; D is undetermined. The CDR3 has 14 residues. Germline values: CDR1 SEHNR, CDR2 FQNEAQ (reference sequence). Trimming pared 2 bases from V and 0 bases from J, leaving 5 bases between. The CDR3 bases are TGTGCCAGCAGCTTAACGAGCTCCTACAATGAGCAGTTCTTC. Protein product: CASSLTSSYNEQFF.

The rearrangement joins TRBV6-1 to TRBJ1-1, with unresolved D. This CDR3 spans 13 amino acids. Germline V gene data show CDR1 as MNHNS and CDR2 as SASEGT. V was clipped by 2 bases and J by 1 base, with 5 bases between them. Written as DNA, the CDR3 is TGTGCCAGCAGTGAAAACGGGAACACTGAAGCTTTCTTT. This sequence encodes CASSENGNTEAFF.

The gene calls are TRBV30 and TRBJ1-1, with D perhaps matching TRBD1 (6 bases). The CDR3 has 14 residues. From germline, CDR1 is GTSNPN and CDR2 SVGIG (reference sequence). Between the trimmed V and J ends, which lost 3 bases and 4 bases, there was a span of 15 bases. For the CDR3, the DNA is TGTGCCTGGAGCAGGGCAGGGGCGTTCACTGAAGCTTTCTTT. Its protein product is CAWSRAGAFTEAFF.

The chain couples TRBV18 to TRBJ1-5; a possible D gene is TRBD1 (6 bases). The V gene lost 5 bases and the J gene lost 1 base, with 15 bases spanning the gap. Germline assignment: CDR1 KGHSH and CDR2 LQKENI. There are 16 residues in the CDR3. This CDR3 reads CASSEQGLTSNQPQHF. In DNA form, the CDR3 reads TGTGCCAGCTCAGAACAGGGTCTAACAAGCAATCAGCCCCAGCATTTT.

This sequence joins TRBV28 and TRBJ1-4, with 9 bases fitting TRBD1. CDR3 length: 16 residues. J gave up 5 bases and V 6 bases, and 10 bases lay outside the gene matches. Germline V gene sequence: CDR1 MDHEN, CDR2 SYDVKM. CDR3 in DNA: TGTGCCAGCAGCTCGTTACGGGGGACAGGGAATGAAAAACTGTTTTTT. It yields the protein CASSSLRGTGNEKLFF.

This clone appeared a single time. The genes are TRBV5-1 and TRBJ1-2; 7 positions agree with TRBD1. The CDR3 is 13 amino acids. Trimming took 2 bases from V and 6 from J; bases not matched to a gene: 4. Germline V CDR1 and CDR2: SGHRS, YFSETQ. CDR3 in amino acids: CASSFTGVDGYTF. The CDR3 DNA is TGCGCCAGCAGCTTTACAGGGGTAGATGGCTACACCTTC. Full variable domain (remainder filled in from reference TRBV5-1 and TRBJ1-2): KAGVTQTPRYLIKTRGQQVTLSCSPISGHRSVSWYQQTPGQGLQFLFEYFSETQRNKGNFPGRFSGRQFSNSRSEMNVSTLELGDSALYLCASSFTGVDGYTFGSGTRLTVV.

This chain's CDR3 is CASSDRWGAYNEQFF. CDR3 DNA sequence: TGTGCCAGCAGTGACAGGTGGGGGGCCTACAATGAGCAGTTCTTC. The chain carries TRBV6-4 and TRBJ2-1; D is perhaps TRBD2 (6 bases). The V end lost 2 bases, the J end lost 2 bases, and 10 bases lay between the germline ends. The CDR3 totals 15 residues. Germline lookup yields CDR1 MRHNA and CDR2 SNTAGT.

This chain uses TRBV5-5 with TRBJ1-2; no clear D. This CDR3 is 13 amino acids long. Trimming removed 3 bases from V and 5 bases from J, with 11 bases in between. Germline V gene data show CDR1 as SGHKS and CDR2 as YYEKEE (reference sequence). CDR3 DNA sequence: TGTGCCAGCAGCTCACAGCATGTATATGGCTACACCTTC. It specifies CASSSQHVYGYTF.

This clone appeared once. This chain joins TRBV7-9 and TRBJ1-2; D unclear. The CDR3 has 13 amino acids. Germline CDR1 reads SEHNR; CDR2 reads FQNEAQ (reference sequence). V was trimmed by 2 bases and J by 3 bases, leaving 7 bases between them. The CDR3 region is CASSLLGDYGYTF. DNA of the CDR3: TGTGCCAGCAGCTTATTAGGAGACTATGGCTACACCTTC.

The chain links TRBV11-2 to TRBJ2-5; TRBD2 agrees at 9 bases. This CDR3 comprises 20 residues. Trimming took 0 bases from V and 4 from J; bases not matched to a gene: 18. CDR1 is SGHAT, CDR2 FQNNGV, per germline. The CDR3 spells CASSLDPRHPWRGGRETQYF. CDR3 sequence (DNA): TGTGCCAGCAGCTTAGACCCCAGACATCCCTGGCGGGGGGGCCGAGAGACCCAGTACTTC.

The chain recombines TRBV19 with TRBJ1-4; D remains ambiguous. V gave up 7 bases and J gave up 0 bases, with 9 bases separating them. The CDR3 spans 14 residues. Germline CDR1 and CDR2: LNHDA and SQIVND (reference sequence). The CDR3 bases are TGTGCCAGTAACTTTTCCGCAACTAATGAAAAACTGTTTTTT. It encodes CASNFSATNEKLFF. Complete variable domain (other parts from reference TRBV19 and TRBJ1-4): DGGITQSPKYLFRKEGQNVTLSCEQNLNHDAMYWYRQDPGQGLRLIYYSQIVNDFQKGDIAEGYSVSREKKESFPLTVTSAQKNPTAFYLCASNFSATNEKLFFGSGTQLSVL.

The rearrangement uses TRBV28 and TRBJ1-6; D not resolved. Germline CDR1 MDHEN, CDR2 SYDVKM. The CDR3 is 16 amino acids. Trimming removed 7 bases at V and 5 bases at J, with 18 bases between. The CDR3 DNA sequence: TGTGCCAGCACCTTTACCCCTTTGAGGGATAATTCACCCCTCCACTTT. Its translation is CASTFTPLRDNSPLHF.

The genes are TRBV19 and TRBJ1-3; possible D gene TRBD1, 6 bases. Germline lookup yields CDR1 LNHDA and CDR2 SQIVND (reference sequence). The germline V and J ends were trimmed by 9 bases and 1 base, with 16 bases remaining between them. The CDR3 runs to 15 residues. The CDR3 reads CASSPGVMSGNTIYF. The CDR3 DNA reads TGTGCCAGCTCTCCAGGGGTTATGTCTGGAAACACCATATATTTT.

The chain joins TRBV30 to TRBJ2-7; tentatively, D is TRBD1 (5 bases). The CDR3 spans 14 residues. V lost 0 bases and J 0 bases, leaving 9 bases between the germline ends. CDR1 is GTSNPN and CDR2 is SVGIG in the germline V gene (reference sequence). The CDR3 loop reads CAWSVQAVSYEQYF. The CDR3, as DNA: TGTGCCTGGAGTGTACAGGCCGTCTCCTACGAGCAGTACTTC. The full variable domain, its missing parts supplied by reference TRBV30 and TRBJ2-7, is SQTIHQWPATLVQPVGSPLSLECTVEGTSNPNLYWYRQAAGRGLQLLFYSVGIGQISSEVPQNLSASRPQDRQFILSSKKLLLSDSGFYLCAWSVQAVSYEQYFGPGTRLTVT.

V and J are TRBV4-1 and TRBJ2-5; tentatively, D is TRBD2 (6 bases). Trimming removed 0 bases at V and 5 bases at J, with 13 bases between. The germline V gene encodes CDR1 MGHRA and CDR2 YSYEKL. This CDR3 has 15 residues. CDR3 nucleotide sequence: TGCGCCAGCAGCCAAGATCCGGGAGCGTGGGAGACCCAGTACTTC. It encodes CASSQDPGAWETQYF.

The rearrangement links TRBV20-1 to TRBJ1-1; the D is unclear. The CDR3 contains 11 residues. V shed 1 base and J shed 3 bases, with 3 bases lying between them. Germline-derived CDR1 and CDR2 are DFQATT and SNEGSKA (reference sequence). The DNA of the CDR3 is TGCAGTGCTAGAGCAGACACTGAAGCTTTCTTT. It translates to CSARADTEAFF.

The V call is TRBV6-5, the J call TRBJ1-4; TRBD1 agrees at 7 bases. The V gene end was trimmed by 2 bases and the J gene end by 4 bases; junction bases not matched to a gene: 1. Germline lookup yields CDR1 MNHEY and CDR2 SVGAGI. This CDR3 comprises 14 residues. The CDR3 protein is CASSYGTVNEKLFF. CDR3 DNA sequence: TGTGCCAGCAGTTACGGGACAGTTAATGAAAAACTGTTTTTT.